The rows below give T cell receptor beta chains drawn from one sample of a study of T cells after yellow fever vaccination. MiXCR was run by TCRdb on the 5' RACE reads, yielding one entry per CDR3 protein. The sample gives about 340,000 distinct CDR3 sequences, roughly 4% of which show up once; 20% to 30% is in the top ten. The sample in question was PBMCs, obtained 5 days after the yellow fever booster vaccination. The receptors shown here come from a man between 18 and 35 years old who received the YFV17D yellow fever vaccine. The CDR3 runs from the conserved cysteine through the conserved F or W.

j_gene,v_gene,CDR3aa
TRBJ2-1,TRBV4-1,CASSRTGAGGNNEQFF
TRBJ1-1,TRBV20-1,CSSIGQGKANTEAFF
TRBJ1-1,TRBV7-9,CASSLPRTGENTEAFF
TRBJ2-1,TRBV7-9,CAIGTANNEQFF
TRBJ2-2,TRBV11-3,CASSYARGALNTGELFF
TRBJ2-1,TRBV7-2,CASSVDGAYNEQFF
TRBJ2-1,TRBV7-9,CASIIAPSGGINEQFF
TRBJ2-1,TRBV6-5,CASSSTREQFF
TRBJ1-1,TRBV12-3/TRBV12-4,CASSLMGVNTEAFF
TRBJ2-7,TRBV3-1,CAARRAGSYEQYF
TRBJ1-2,TRBV12-3/TRBV12-4,CASSSPGATYGYTF
TRBJ1-1,TRBV27,CASSLGTSTEAFF
TRBJ2-4,TRBV18,CASSRPYRDGKNIQYF
TRBJ2-1,TRBV4-3,CASSPQPYNEQFF
TRBJ1-4,TRBV11-1,CASSPTRENEKLFF
TRBJ2-1,TRBV20-1,CSAKRGSYNEQFF
TRBJ1-1,TRBV29-1,CSVAWGNTEAFF
TRBJ1-5,TRBV5-6,CASSGGGGRYQPQHF
TRBJ2-5,TRBV5-1,CASSVSSQETQYF
TRBJ1-4,TRBV27,CASRMTGVSTNEKLFF